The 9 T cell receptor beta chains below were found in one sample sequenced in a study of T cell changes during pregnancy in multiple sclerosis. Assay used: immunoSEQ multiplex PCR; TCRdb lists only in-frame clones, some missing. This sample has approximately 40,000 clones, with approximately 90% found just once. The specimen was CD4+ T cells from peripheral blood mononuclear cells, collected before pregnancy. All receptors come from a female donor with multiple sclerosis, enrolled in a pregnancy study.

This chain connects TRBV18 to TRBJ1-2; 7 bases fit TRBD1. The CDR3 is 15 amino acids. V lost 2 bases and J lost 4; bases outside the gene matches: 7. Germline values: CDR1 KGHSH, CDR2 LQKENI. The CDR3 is CASSPGGQSSYGYTF. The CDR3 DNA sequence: TGTGCCAGCTCACCAGGGGGACAGTCCAGCTATGGCTACACCTTC.

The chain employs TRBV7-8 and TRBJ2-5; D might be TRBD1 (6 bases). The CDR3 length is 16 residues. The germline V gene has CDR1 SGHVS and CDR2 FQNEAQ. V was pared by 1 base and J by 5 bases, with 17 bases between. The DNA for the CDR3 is TGTGCCAGCAGCTTAGACGAAGCAGGGGCATGGGAGACCCAGTACTTC. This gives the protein CASSLDEAGAWETQYF.

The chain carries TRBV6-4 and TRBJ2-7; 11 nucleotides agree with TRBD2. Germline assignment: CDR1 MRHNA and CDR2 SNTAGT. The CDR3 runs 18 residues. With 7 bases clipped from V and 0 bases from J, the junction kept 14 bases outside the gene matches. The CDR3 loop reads CASIIPGLAETDSYEQYF. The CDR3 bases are TGTGCCAGCATCATCCCGGGACTAGCGGAGACGGACTCCTACGAGCAGTACTTC.

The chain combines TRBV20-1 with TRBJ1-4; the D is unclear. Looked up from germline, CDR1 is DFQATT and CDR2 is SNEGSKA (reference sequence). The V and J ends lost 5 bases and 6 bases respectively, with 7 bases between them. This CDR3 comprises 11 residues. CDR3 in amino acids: CSADIDEKLFF. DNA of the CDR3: TGCAGTGCTGACATTGATGAAAAACTGTTTTTT.

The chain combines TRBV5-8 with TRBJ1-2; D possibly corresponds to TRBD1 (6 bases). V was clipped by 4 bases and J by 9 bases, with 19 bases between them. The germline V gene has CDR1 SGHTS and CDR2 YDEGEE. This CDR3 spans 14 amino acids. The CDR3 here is CASSRPSGGTRYTF. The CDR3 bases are TGTGCCAGCAGCAGACCTTCTGGGGGCACTCGCTACACCTTC.

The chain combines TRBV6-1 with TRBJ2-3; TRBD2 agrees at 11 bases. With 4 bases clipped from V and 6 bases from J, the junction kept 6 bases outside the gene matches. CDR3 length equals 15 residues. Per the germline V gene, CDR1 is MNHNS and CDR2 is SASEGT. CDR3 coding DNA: TGTGCCAGCAGTGGCGGTAGCGGGAGGGGGGATACGCAGTATTTT. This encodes CASSGGSGRGDTQYF.

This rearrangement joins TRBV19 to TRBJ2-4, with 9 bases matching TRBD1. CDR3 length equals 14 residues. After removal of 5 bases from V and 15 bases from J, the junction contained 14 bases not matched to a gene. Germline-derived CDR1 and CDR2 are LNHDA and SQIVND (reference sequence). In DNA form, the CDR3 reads TGTGCCAGTAGTGCCGGGACAGGGACTGACCCTATGTACTTC. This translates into CASSAGTGTDPMYF.

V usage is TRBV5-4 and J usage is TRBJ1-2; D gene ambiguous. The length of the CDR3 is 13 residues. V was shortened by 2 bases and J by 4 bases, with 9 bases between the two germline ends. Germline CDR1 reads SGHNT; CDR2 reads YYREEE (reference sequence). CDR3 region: CASSLSNGYGYTF. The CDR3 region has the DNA TGTGCCAGCAGCTTATCTAATGGCTATGGCTACACCTTC.

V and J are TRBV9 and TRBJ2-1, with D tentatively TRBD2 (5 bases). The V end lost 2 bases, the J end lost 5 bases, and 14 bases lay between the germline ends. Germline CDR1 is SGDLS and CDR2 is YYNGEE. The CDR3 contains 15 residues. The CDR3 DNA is TGTGCCAGCAGCGTCGGATGGGAGAGGAACAATGAGCAGTTCTTC. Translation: CASSVGWERNNEQFF.